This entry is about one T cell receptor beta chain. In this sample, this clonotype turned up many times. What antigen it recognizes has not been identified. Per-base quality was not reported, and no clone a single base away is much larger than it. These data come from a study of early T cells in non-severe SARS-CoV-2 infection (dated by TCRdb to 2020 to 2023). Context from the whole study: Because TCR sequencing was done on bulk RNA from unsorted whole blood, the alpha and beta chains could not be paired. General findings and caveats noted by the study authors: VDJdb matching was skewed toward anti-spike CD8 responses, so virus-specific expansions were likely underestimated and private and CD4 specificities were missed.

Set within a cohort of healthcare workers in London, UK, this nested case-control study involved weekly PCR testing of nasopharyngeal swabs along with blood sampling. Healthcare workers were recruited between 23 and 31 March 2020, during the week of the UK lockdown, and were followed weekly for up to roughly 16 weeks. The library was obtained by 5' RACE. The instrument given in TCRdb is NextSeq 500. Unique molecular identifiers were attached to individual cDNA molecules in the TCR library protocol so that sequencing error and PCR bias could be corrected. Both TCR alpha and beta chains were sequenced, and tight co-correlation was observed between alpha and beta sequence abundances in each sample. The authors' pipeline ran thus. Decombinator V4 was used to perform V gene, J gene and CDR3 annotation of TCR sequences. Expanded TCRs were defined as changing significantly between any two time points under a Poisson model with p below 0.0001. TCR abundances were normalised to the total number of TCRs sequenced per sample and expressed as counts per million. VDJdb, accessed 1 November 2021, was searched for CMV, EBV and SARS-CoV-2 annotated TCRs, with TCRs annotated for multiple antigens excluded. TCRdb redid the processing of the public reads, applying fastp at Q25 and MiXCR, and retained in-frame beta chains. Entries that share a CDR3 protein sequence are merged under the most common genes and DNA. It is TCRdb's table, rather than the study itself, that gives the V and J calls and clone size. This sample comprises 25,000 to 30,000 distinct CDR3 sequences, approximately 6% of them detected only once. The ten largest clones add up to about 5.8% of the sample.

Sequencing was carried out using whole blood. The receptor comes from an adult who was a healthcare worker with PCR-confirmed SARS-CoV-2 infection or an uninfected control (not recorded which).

The nucleotides are TGCGCCAGCAGCTTGGCCTTTAGCGGGGGCCCAGAGGAGACCCAGTACTTC. Translated, this gives CASSLAFSGGPEETQYF. The sequence is built from TRBV5-1 and TRBJ2-5, with 9 middle bases fitting TRBD2. Looking up the germline V gene yields CDR1 SGHRS and CDR2 YFSETQ. The CDR3 has 17 amino acids, counting the end cysteine and phenylalanine. Just the 51-base CDR3 DNA is kept, in frame starting at base 1. Relative to germline, V is missing 0 bases and J is missing 5 bases, with 11 bases of the junction outside any gene match. Reference TRBV5-1 and TRBJ2-5 proteins supply the regions before and after the CDR3; the full variable domain is: KAGVTQTPRYLIKTRGQQVTLSCSPISGHRSVSWYQQTPGQGLQFLFEYFSETQRNKGNFPGRFSGRQFSNSRSEMNVSTLELGDSALYLCASSLAFSGGPEETQYFGPGTRLLVL.